Following are 14 T cell receptor beta chains from one sample sequenced in a study of T cells in narcolepsy. Sequencing used immunoSEQ multiplex PCR; TCRdb keeps in-frame clones, though not all of them. The data contain about 30,000 clones, around 83% of them seen just once; the ten biggest clones take up roughly 0.69%. Sequenced material: memory (CD45RA-) CD4+ T cells from blood. The receptors come from a human donor in good health.

The CDR3 nucleotides read TGTGCCAGCTCCCCGAAGGGCTCCTACGAGCAGTACTTC. It specifies CASSPKGSYEQYF. V is TRBV18 and J is TRBJ2-7, with D unclear. This CDR3 contains 13 residues. CDR1 and CDR2 from the germline V gene are KGHSH and LQKENI. Trimming took 6 bases from V and 0 from J, leaving 9 bases between them.

The V and J genes are TRBV6-1 and TRBJ1-1; no clear D. The CDR3 totals 13 residues. Germline V gene sequence: CDR1 MNHNS, CDR2 SASEGT. V was clipped by 5 bases and J by 5 bases, with 12 bases between them. CDR3 DNA: TGTGCCAGCAGTCTCGACACCACTACTGAAGCTTTCTTT. Translated, it gives CASSLDTTTEAFF.

The J gene is TRBJ1-6, the V gene TRBV5-4, with 8 bases lining up with TRBD1. Germline assignment: CDR1 SGHNT and CDR2 YYREEE (reference sequence). CDR3 size: 15 residues. Losses at the gene ends were 3 bases for V and 6 bases for J; bases not matched to a gene: 5. CDR3 in DNA: TGTGCCAGCAGCTCCGGACAGGGCCGTAATTCACCCCTCCACTTT. Its translation: CASSSGQGRNSPLHF.

The chain links TRBV28 to TRBJ2-1, with D tentatively TRBD2 (7 bases). The CDR3 runs 15 residues. Germline values: CDR1 MDHEN, CDR2 SYDVKM. V was trimmed by 4 bases and J by 6 bases, leaving 16 bases between them. The CDR3 coding sequence is TGTGCCAGCAGTTGGGGGGGGACATCTTCCAATGAGCAGTTCTTC. It codes for CASSWGGTSSNEQFF.

The V gene is TRBV5-6, the J gene TRBJ1-1; 7 bases line up with TRBD1. The germline V gene encodes CDR1 SGHDT and CDR2 YYEEEE. Germline trimming cut 4 bases from V and 3 bases from J; bases unmatched to any gene: 18. The CDR3 loop spans 18 amino acids. CDR3 sequence: CASSPSGGTAFPDTEAFF. The CDR3 DNA reads TGTGCCAGCAGCCCCTCGGGAGGGACAGCTTTTCCGGACACTGAAGCTTTCTTT.

This CDR3 is CASSIQVHNEQFF. Written as DNA, the CDR3 is TGTGCCAGTAGTATACAGGTTCACAATGAGCAGTTCTTC. The chain recombines TRBV19 with TRBJ2-1, with D hard to call. Germline V gene lookup returns CDR1 LNHDA and CDR2 SQIVND (reference sequence). The CDR3 runs 13 residues. V lost 2 bases and J 5 bases, leaving 7 bases between the germline ends.

V and J are TRBV28 and TRBJ2-2; 11 nucleotides agree with TRBD1. The length of the CDR3 is 16 residues. Trimming took 2 bases from V and 5 from J; bases not matched to a gene: 4. In germline, CDR1 is MDHEN, CDR2 SYDVKM. DNA for the CDR3: TGTGCCAGCAGTTTAGAGGGGACAGGGGGAACCGGGGAGCTGTTTTTT. As protein: CASSLEGTGGTGELFF.

V usage is TRBV15 and J usage is TRBJ2-7; D not certain. There are 11 residues in the CDR3. V shed 5 bases and J shed 3 bases, with 5 bases lying between them. CDR1 is LNHNV, CDR2 YYDKDF, per germline (reference sequence). The CDR3 sequence: CATSSDYEQYF. CDR3 nucleotide sequence: TGTGCCACCAGCTCAGACTACGAGCAGTACTTC.

The V call is TRBV10-1, the J call TRBJ2-6; D not resolved. V was trimmed by 5 bases and J by 5 bases, leaving 25 bases between them. Looked up from germline, CDR1 is WNHNN and CDR2 is SYGVQD (reference sequence). The CDR3 has 19 residues. The CDR3 DNA is TGCGCCAGCAGTTCCCATTTAAGATCGCACAAAAGTCGGGCCAACGTCCTGACTTTC. It codes for CASSSHLRSHKSRANVLTF.

This chain joins TRBV28 and TRBJ1-1; 10 bases line up with TRBD1. There are 13 residues in the CDR3. Germline CDR1 is MDHEN and CDR2 is SYDVKM. Unmatched junction bases numbered 2, after V lost 6 bases and J lost 4 bases. The CDR3 DNA reads as TGTGCCAGCAGGGGACAGGGGAGCACTGAAGCTTTCTTT. Translating gives CASRGQGSTEAFF.

This clone was found once. The chain has TRBV6-1 and TRBJ2-1; possible D gene TRBD2, 5 bases. V gave up 6 bases and J gave up 6 bases, with 12 bases separating them. CDR1 and CDR2 (germline): MNHNS, SASEGT. This CDR3 is built from 13 residues. The CDR3 loop reads CASSATRSNEQFF. For the CDR3, the DNA is TGTGCCAGCAGCGCCACTAGATCCAATGAGCAGTTCTTC.

This rearrangement joins TRBV2 to TRBJ1-2; possible D gene TRBD1, 6 bases. The V end lost 6 bases, the J end lost 5 bases, and 10 bases lay between the germline ends. Germline lookup yields CDR1 SNHLY and CDR2 FYNNEI. The CDR3 consists of 12 residues. The CDR3 nucleotides read TGTGCCAGCAGGGGGCAGGGGTATGGCTACACCTTC. Protein product: CASRGQGYGYTF.

This chain links TRBV19 with TRBJ2-7; no reliable D call. The V and J ends lost 1 base and 0 bases respectively, with 7 bases between them. This CDR3 is built from 14 residues. Germline V gene sequence: CDR1 LNHDA, CDR2 SQIVND (reference sequence). The CDR3 DNA reads as TGTGCCAGTAGTATAGGGGCGGTCTCCTACGAGCAGTACTTC. As protein: CASSIGAVSYEQYF.

Written as DNA, the CDR3 is TGTGCCAGCAGTTTATCGGGACAGGCTTTTGGCTACACCTTC. As protein: CASSLSGQAFGYTF. The gene calls are TRBV27 and TRBJ1-2, with TRBD1 matching over 8 bases. Trimming took 0 bases from V and 7 from J; bases not matched to a gene: 4. Germline assignment: CDR1 MNHEY and CDR2 SMNVEV (reference sequence). CDR3 length equals 14 residues.